This T cell receptor beta chain was profiled in a study of CXCR3-negative and CXCR3-positive naive CD8 T cells. Note on this clonotype: The antigen is not known.

The CDR3 is 13 residues long. Germline assignment: CDR1 SQVTM and CDR2 ANQGSEA. Study-level results: Researchers report that CXCR3-positive naive cells carry more hydrophobic TRB CDR3s than CXCR3-negative naive cells. Surface CD5 looked about the same in the naive subsets, so the authors worked out TCR strength from TRB CDR3 properties. Diversity in memory CD8+ cells fell much lower than the comparably high levels seen in both naive subsets.

The TRB libraries of cDNA were built by UMI-labeled 5' RACE. TCRdb reprocessed the 5' RACE reads, with one entry per CDR3 protein and no DNA. Here the sample table reports 100,000 to 150,000 distinct CDR3 sequences. Every CD8+ T cell subset underwent triplicate sorting at some 300,000 cells apiece. V and J are TRBV29-1 and TRBJ1-2; TCRdb calls TRBD1, which cannot be checked without DNA. Sequences were obtained from naive CXCR3+ CD8+ T cells from blood. The subset: CD45RO-CCR7+CD27+CD95- naive CD8+ T cells expressing CXCR3 (TNR3+). This receptor was taken from a human donor in good health. Some clones in this sample may be carry-over from other donors' samples. CDR3: CSVGPTGIEGYTF.